A single sample is the source of the 28 T cell receptor beta chains below, sequenced in a study of T-cell memory formation after mild COVID-19 (dated by TCRdb to the early 2020s). The library came from 5' RACE. The sequencer was an Illumina NovaSeq 6000. TCRdb itself trimmed the public reads at Q25 with fastp, ran MiXCR and retained productive beta chains. Rows with a matching CDR3 protein are joined into one entry that keeps the most common DNA and genes. The sample table holds a few hundred thousand distinct CDR3 sequences, of which approximately 15% were seen once. The top ten clones comprise 22% of the sample. The specimen was PBMCs or a T cell subset sorted from them (not recorded which). All receptors come from a young man who had mild COVID-19 (a few samples of this study predate the infection). The sample titles of this study are shuffled in the database, so cell type and time point are left out; the donor was told from shared clones.

This clonotype was detected a few times. This chain connects TRBV7-2 to TRBJ1-6; D is perhaps TRBD1 (5 bases). CDR1 is SGHTA and CDR2 is FQGNSA in the germline V gene. The V gene lost 0 bases and the J gene lost 13 bases, with 16 bases spanning the gap. The CDR3 extends over 15 amino acids. In nucleotides, the CDR3 is TGTGCCAGCAGCTTAGCGGGTAATGGGGCAGGCCCCCTCCACTTT. Its protein is CASSLAGNGAGPLHF.

This clonotype has only a few counts. This chain joins TRBV3-1 and TRBJ2-7; TRBD1 matches at 9 bases. Trimming at V came to 0 bases and at J to 5 bases, leaving 11 bases not matched to a gene. The CDR3 is made up of 17 amino acids. Germline V gene lookup returns CDR1 LGHDT and CDR2 YNNKEL (reference sequence). CDR3: CASSQDQFGTGLDEQYF. In DNA, the CDR3 is TGTGCCAGCAGCCAAGACCAATTCGGGACAGGGTTGGACGAGCAGTACTTC.

J is TRBJ1-2 and V is TRBV20-1; no definite D call. CDR3 length: 12 amino acids. V shed 3 bases and J shed 4 bases, with 9 bases lying between them. Germline assignment: CDR1 DFQATT and CDR2 SNEGSKA (reference sequence). CDR3 DNA: TGCAGTGCTAGTGGTCGGAGCTATGGCTACACCTTC. Translating it yields CSASGRSYGYTF.

This chain uses TRBV20-1 with TRBJ1-1; the D gene is possibly TRBD1 (6 bases). Germline V gives CDR1 DFQATT, CDR2 SNEGSKA (reference sequence). Trimming cost V 2 bases and J 5 bases, with 12 bases left between them. The CDR3 sequence is 13 residues long. The CDR3 DNA follows: TGCAGTGCTAGATCAGGGGTGAGGACTGAAGCTTTCTTT. The encoded protein is CSARSGVRTEAFF.

This chain connects TRBV7-2 to TRBJ1-1; D is uncertain. The V gene's germline CDR1 is SGHTA and CDR2 FQGNSA. The germline V and J ends were trimmed by 5 bases and 0 bases, with 16 bases remaining between them. The CDR3 runs 16 residues. The CDR3 DNA is TGTGCCAGCAGCCAAGGTTACAGTCCGATGAACACTGAAGCTTTCTTT. Its protein is CASSQGYSPMNTEAFF.

This clonotype was seen more than once but under ten times. This chain uses TRBV5-6 with TRBJ1-2; D is possibly TRBD1 (5 bases). The CDR3 covers 12 residues. The V and J ends lost 0 bases and 7 bases respectively, with 7 bases between them. The germline CDR1 and CDR2 sequences are SGHDT and YYEEEE. CDR3 DNA sequence: TGTGCCAGCAGCTTGGGGGGGACTGGCTACACCTTC. This gives the protein CASSLGGTGYTF.

This clonotype was recorded a few times. The chain couples TRBV9 to TRBJ2-2; D is unresolved. This CDR3 region has 13 residues. V lost 3 bases, J lost 8 bases, and 11 bases lay in between. CDR1 and CDR2 (germline): SGDLS, YYNGEE. CDR3 bases: TGTGCCAGCAGCGCCGCCATGTGGGGGGAGCTGTTTTTT. It specifies CASSAAMWGELFF.

V is TRBV7-2 and J is TRBJ1-3; 8 positions agree with TRBD1. The V gene's germline CDR1 is SGHTA and CDR2 FQGNSA. CDR3 length: 16 amino acids. V lost 5 bases, J lost 3 bases, and 9 bases stayed unmatched. CDR3 loop: CASSAYRGKIGNTIYF. The CDR3 coding sequence is TGTGCCAGCAGCGCCTACAGGGGGAAGATTGGAAACACCATATATTTT.

This sequence joins TRBV5-1 and TRBJ1-2; 7 nucleotides line up with TRBD1. The CDR3 runs to 13 residues. The V and J ends lost 0 bases and 7 bases, in that order; junction bases with no gene match: 3. Germline CDR1 is SGHRS and CDR2 is YFSETQ. CDR3 in DNA: TGCGCCAGCAGCTTGGCCACAGGGGTTGGCTACACCTTC. Its protein product is CASSLATGVGYTF. Combining the CDR3 with reference TRBV5-1 and TRBJ1-2 gives the whole variable domain KAGVTQTPRYLIKTRGQQVTLSCSPISGHRSVSWYQQTPGQGLQFLFEYFSETQRNKGNFPGRFSGRQFSNSRSEMNVSTLELGDSALYLCASSLATGVGYTFGSGTRLTVV.

This clonotype came up a few times. V is TRBV4-3 and J is TRBJ1-6; 8 positions agree with TRBD1. Germline V CDR1 and CDR2: LGHNA, YSLEER. Trimming cost V 0 bases and J 8 bases; bases outside gene matches: 3. The CDR3 runs to 15 residues. The CDR3 spells CASSQEGTGDSPLHF. CDR3 sequence (DNA): TGCGCCAGCAGCCAAGAAGGGACAGGAGATTCACCCCTCCACTTT.

This clonotype came up many times. The chain couples TRBV15 to TRBJ1-4; D unresolved. Trimming took 5 bases from V and 4 from J, leaving 11 bases between them. The CDR3 consists of 14 residues. Germline loops: CDR1 LNHNV, CDR2 YYDKDF (reference sequence). This CDR3 reads CATSLLTLNEKLFF. The DNA for the CDR3 is TGTGCCACCAGCCTCCTAACACTTAATGAAAAACTGTTTTTT.

This clonotype was recorded only once. This chain connects TRBV20-1 to TRBJ1-5; unclear D gene. The CDR3 consists of 14 residues. CDR1 and CDR2 (germline): DFQATT, SNEGSKA (reference sequence). V lost 3 bases, J lost 0 bases, and 9 bases lay in between. The CDR3 coding sequence is TGCAGTGCTAGCGTAGGCCCTAGCAATCAGCCCCAGCATTTT. This encodes CSASVGPSNQPQHF.

The chain couples TRBV4-1 to TRBJ1-2; 11 nucleotides agree with TRBD1. Per germline, CDR1 MGHRA and CDR2 YSYEKL. With V trimmed by 0 bases and J by 4 bases, 1 base remained unmatched. CDR3 size: 15 residues. CDR3 nucleotide sequence: TGCGCCAGCAGCCAAGAGGGGACAGGGGGCTATGGCTACACCTTC. Encoded protein: CASSQEGTGGYGYTF.

This clonotype was picked up a small number of times. The chain employs TRBV14 and TRBJ2-2; D call uncertain. Trimming stripped 4 bases from V and 4 bases from J, with 7 bases between. This CDR3 contains 13 residues. CDR1 and CDR2 from the germline V gene are SGHDN and FVKESK. The CDR3 region has the DNA TGTGCCAGCAGCCCATGGGGCACCGGGGAGCTGTTTTTT. Its translation is CASSPWGTGELFF.

The CDR3 sequence is CASGDSYGLGVAAAVQFF. The DNA for the CDR3 is TGTGCCAGCGGAGACAGTTATGGTCTCGGAGTTGCCGCCGCGGTGCAGTTCTTC. This chain links TRBV16 with TRBJ2-1; D is perhaps TRBD1 (5 bases). V lost 8 bases, J lost 12 bases, and 35 bases lay in between. Germline-derived CDR1 and CDR2 are KGHSY and FQNENV. The CDR3 runs to 18 residues.

This clonotype has only a few counts. This chain connects TRBV7-6 to TRBJ2-7, with D possibly being TRBD2 (5 bases). Trimming pared 6 bases from V and 7 bases from J, leaving 10 bases between. This CDR3 has 11 amino acids. Germline-derived CDR1 and CDR2 are SGHVS and FNYEAQ. The CDR3 here is CASSSGWEQYF. Here the CDR3 DNA reads TGTGCCAGCAGTTCGGGGTGGGAGCAGTACTTC.

This clonotype was observed a few times. The chain couples TRBV10-3 to TRBJ2-5; D ambiguous. Germline V gene data show CDR1 as ENHRY and CDR2 as SYGVKD. V lost 5 bases to trimming and J lost 0 bases, with 7 bases between them. The CDR3 is made up of 13 amino acids. CDR3 loop: CAISRTNQETQYF. CDR3 DNA sequence: TGTGCCATCAGTAGGACGAACCAAGAGACCCAGTACTTC.

This clonotype was observed a few times. The DNA for the CDR3 is TGTGCCAGCAGCTCTAGCGGGGGCTTCGAGACCCAGTACTTC. Its protein is CASSSSGGFETQYF. The V call is TRBV7-9, the J call TRBJ2-5; TRBD2 matches 10 bases. V dropped 4 bases and J dropped 5; count of bases not matched to a gene: 4. Germline values: CDR1 SEHNR, CDR2 FQNEAQ (reference sequence). The CDR3 has 14 residues.

V gene TRBV7-9 combines with J gene TRBJ2-1; D unclear. In germline, CDR1 is SEHNR, CDR2 FQNEAQ (reference sequence). The CDR3 contains 11 residues. Trimming pared 3 bases from V and 8 bases from J, leaving 5 bases between. CDR3 region: CASSLTHEQFF. The DNA for the CDR3 is TGTGCCAGCAGCTTGACCCATGAGCAGTTCTTC.

As for this clonotype: One end of the junction is discordant with germline, which a read error may explain. V and J are TRBV5-1 and TRBJ1-2, with TRBD1 matching over 7 bases. The CDR3 has 15 amino acids. Germline CDR1 and CDR2: SGHRS and YFSETQ. CDR3 amino acids: CASSGADRANYGCTF. The CDR3 nucleotides read TGCGCCAGCAGCGGTGCTGACAGGGCCAACTATGGCTGCACCTTC.

There are a few counts of this clonotype. The rearrangement joins TRBV5-6 to TRBJ1-1; perhaps TRBD1 as D (6 bases). V dropped 4 bases and J dropped 0 bases, with 10 bases sitting between them. CDR3 length equals 14 residues. Germline V lookup: CDR1 SGHDT, CDR2 YYEEEE. The DNA for the CDR3 is TGTGCCAGCAGCGTGGACAGTGTGAACACTGAAGCTTTCTTT. This translates into CASSVDSVNTEAFF.

In its sample, this clonotype was seen many times. The CDR3 spells CASSFYSAIGETQYF. The CDR3 bases are TGTGCCAGCAGCTTCTATTCGGCCATCGGGGAGACCCAGTACTTC. This rearrangement joins TRBV7-2 to TRBJ2-5, with D unresolved. The CDR3 consists of 15 residues. Trimming stripped 3 bases from V and 5 bases from J, with 16 bases between. The germline V gene has CDR1 SGHTA and CDR2 FQGNSA.

The V call is TRBV20-1, the J call TRBJ1-5; 9 bases align to TRBD1. J was trimmed by 5 bases and V by 6 bases; bases with no gene match: 2. Germline V lookup: CDR1 DFQATT, CDR2 SNEGSKA (reference sequence). The CDR3 is made up of 12 amino acids. For the CDR3, the DNA is TGCAGTGCCTGGGACAGGGATCAGCCCCAGCATTTT. Amino acid sequence: CSAWDRDQPQHF.

The chain is built from TRBV6-5 and TRBJ1-1, with TRBD1 as a possible D gene (6 bases). The CDR3 totals 14 residues. Deletions cut 6 bases from V and 3 bases from J, with 14 bases between. CDR1 is MNHEY and CDR2 is SVGAGI in the germline V gene. CDR3 DNA sequence: TGTGCCAGCAGACCCCAGGGGTTGTACACTGAAGCTTTCTTT. It yields the protein CASRPQGLYTEAFF.

The CDR3 coding sequence is TGCGCCAGCAGCTATATCTCGGGGACACGGTACGAGCAGTACTTC. It encodes CASSYISGTRYEQYF. This sequence joins TRBV5-1 and TRBJ2-7, with D perhaps matching TRBD1 (6 bases). Germline values: CDR1 SGHRS, CDR2 YFSETQ. The V and J ends lost 3 bases and 4 bases respectively, with 17 bases between them. The CDR3 totals 15 residues.

The chain recombines TRBV6-1 with TRBJ2-2; D might be TRBD1 or TRBD2, each matching 5 bases. This CDR3 is 14 amino acids long. V was trimmed by 8 bases and J by 3 bases, leaving 13 bases between them. Germline V lookup: CDR1 MNHNS, CDR2 SASEGT. For the CDR3, the DNA is TGTGCCAGCGTCCGTCAGGGAGACACCGGGGAGCTGTTTTTT. Its translation is CASVRQGDTGELFF.

The J gene is TRBJ2-3, the V gene TRBV7-6; 8 bases line up with TRBD2. The CDR3 contains 15 residues. Germline V gives CDR1 SGHVS, CDR2 FNYEAQ. The V and J ends lost 7 bases and 0 bases, in that order; junction bases with no gene match: 6. In DNA form, the CDR3 reads TGTGCCAGCAAAAGGAGCGGGGGAAGCACAGATACGCAGTATTTT. Its protein product is CASKRSGGSTDTQYF.

J is TRBJ1-1 and V is TRBV28, with D uncertain. The CDR3 contains 11 residues. CDR1 MDHEN and CDR2 SYDVKM come from the germline V gene. V lost 6 bases and J lost 5, with 7 bases in between. CDR3 in amino acids: CASSWGTEAFF. CDR3 bases: TGTGCCAGCAGCTGGGGAACTGAAGCTTTCTTT.